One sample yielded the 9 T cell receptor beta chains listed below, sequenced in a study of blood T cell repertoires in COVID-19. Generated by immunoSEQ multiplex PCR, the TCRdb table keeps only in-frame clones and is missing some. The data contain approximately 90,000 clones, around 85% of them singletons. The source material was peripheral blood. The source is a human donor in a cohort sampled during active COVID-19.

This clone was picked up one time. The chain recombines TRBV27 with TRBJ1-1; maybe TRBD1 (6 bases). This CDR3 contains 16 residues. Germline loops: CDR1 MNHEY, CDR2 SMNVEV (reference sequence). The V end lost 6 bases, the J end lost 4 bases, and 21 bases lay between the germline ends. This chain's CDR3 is CASSSYSGGRVTEAFF. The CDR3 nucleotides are TGTGCCAGCAGCTCGTACAGCGGGGGGCGCGTCACTGAAGCTTTCTTT.

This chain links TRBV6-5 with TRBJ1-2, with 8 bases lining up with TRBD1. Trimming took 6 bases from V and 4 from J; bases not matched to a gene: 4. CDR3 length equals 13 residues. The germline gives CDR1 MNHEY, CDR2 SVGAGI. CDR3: CASRSGGAYGYTF. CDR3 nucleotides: TGTGCCAGCAGATCAGGGGGCGCCTATGGCTACACCTTC.

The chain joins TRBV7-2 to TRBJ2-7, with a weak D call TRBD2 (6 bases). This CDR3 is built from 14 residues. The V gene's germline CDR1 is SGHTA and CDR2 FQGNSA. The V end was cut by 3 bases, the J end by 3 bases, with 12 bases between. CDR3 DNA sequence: TGTGCCAGCAGCTTGGGAGCGGGCTACTACGAGCAGTACTTC. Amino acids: CASSLGAGYYEQYF.

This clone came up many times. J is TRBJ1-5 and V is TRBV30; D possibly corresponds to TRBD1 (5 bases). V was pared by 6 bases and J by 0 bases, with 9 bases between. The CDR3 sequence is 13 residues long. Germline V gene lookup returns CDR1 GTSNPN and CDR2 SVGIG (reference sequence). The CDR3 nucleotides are TGTGCCTGCCGGACACTTAGCAATCAGCCCCAGCATTTT. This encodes CACRTLSNQPQHF.

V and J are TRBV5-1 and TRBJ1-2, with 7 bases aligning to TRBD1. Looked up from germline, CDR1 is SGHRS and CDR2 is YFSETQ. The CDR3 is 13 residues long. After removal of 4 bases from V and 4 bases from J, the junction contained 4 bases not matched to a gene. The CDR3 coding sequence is TGCGCCAGCAGCCTAGGGGGCCTCTATGGCTACACCTTC. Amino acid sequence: CASSLGGLYGYTF.

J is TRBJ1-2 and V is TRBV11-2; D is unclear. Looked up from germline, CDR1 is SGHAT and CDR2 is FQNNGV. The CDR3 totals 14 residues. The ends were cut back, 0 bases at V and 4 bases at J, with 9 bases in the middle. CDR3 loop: CASSLDIVVYGYTF. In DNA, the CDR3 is TGTGCCAGCAGCTTAGATATAGTCGTCTATGGCTACACCTTC.

The CDR3 region has the DNA TGTGCCAGCAGCTTAGACGGGGGGGCCACAGATACGCAGTATTTT. This codes for CASSLDGGATDTQYF. This chain joins TRBV7-2 and TRBJ2-3, with 8 bases aligning to TRBD2. Germline V gene sequence: CDR1 SGHTA, CDR2 FQGNSA. The CDR3 has 15 residues. The J segment lost 2 bases and the V segment lost 1 base, leaving 2 bases of the junction unmatched.

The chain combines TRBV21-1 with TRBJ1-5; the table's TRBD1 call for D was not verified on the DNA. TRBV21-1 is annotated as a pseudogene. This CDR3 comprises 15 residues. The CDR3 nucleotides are TGTGCCAGCAGCTTACCGACAGGGGAGGATCAGCCCCAGCATTTT. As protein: CASSLPTGEDQPQHF.

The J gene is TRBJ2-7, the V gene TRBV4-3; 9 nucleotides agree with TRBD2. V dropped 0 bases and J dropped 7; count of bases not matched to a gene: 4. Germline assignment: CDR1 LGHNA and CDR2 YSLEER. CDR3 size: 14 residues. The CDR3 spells CASSQDRRGGEQYF. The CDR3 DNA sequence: TGCGCCAGCAGCCAAGATAGGCGGGGGGGGGAGCAGTACTTC.